This paragraph reports one T cell receptor beta chain. Its antigen is unknown. These data belong to a study of cytomegalovirus exposure and HLA in healthy donors. Findings of the study overall: Researchers reportedly found TCR beta sequences accurately predicted most subjects' HLA-A and HLA-B alleles. The listing of some 170 TCR beta chains classed them as cytomegalovirus-associated.

PCR was performed using 60 Vbeta and 13 Jbeta primers. Libraries were prepared by immunoSEQ multiplex PCR; TCRdb keeps only in-frame clonotypes and omits some of them. The sample records roughly 170,000 clones, around four fifths being singletons. V was clipped by 8 bases and J by 8 bases, with 15 bases between them. Germline V lookup: CDR1 SQVTM, CDR2 ANQGSEA. The CDR3 has 11 amino acids. This rearrangement joins TRBV29-1 to TRBJ1-2; D gene ambiguous. What was sequenced was PBMCs. This sequence originates from a girl between 5 and 17 years old in good health and CMV-seropositive. This CDR3 is CSSRTGCGYTF. CDR3 bases: TGCAGCTCCAGGACGGGATGCGGCTACACCTTC.